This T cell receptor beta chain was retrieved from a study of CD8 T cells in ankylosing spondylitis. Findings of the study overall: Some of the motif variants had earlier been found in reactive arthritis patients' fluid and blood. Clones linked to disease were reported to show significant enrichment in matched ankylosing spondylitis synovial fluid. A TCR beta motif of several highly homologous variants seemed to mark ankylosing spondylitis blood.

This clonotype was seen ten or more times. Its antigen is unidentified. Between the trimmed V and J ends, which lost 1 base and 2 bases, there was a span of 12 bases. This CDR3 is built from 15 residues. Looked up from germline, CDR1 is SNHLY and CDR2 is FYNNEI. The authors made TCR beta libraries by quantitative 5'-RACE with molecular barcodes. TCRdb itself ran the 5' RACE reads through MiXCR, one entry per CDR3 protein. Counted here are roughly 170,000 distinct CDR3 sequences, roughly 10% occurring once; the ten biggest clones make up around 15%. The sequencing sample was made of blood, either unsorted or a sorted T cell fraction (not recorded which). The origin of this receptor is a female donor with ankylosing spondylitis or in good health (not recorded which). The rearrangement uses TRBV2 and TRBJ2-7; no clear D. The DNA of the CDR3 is TGTGCCAGCAGTGAAGGGTCAGAGGATGCCTACGAGCAGTACTTC. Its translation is CASSEGSEDAYEQYF. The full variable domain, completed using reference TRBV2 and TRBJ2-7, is EPEVTQTPSHQVTQMGQEVILRCVPISNHLYFYWYRQILGQKVEFLVSFYNNEISEKSEIFDDQFSVERPDGSNFTLKIRSTKLEDSAMYFCASSEGSEDAYEQYFGPGTRLTVT.